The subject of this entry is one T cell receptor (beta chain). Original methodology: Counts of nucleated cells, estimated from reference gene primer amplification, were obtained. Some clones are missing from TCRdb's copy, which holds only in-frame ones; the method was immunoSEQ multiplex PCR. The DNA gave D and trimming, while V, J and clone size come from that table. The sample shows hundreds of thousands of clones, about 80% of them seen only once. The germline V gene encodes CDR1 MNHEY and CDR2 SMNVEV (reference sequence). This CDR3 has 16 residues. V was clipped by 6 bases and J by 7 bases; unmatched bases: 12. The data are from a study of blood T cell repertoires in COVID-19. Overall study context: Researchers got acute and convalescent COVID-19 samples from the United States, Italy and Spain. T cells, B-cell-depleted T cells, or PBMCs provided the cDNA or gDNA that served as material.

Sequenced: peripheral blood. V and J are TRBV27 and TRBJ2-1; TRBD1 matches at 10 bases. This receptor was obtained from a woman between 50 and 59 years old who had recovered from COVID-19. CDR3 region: CASRKTGTGAVNEQFF. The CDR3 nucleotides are TGTGCCAGCAGGAAGACCGGGACAGGGGCGGTGAATGAGCAGTTCTTC.